Listed below are T cell receptor beta chains from one sample, sequenced in a study of CD8+CD57+ T cells in acquired aplastic anemia. TCRdb used MiXCR to reprocess the reads, holding one entry per CDR3 protein. This table has about 470,000 distinct CDR3 sequences, around 30% appearing once. The specimen was sorted CD4+, CD8+, or CD8+CD57+ T cells (not recorded which) from PBMCs. These receptor sequences come from a human donor with aplastic anemia. CDR3s include the opening cysteine and the closing phenylalanine or tryptophan. The D gene is left open where the match is weak. A clone size is listed for some rows: how often the clone was seen (once, few, many), or a class if it is expanded.

d_gene: TRBD2; j_gene: TRBJ2-7; abundance: -; v_gene: TRBV20-1; CDR3aa: CSASQSGRYYEQYF; CDR3nt: TGCAGTGCTAGTCAGAGCGGGAGGTACTACGAGCAGTACTTC
d_gene: TRBD1; j_gene: TRBJ2-5; abundance: many; v_gene: TRBV15; CDR3aa: CATSRGIGQGGMETQYF; CDR3nt: TGTGCCACCAGCAGAGGAATTGGACAGGGCGGAATGGAGACCCAGTACTTC
d_gene: -; j_gene: TRBJ2-2; abundance: few; v_gene: TRBV20-1; CDR3aa: CSARVPAGSFHTGELFF; CDR3nt: TGCAGTGCTAGAGTCCCGGCGGGGTCGTTTCACACCGGGGAGCTGTTTTTT
d_gene: -; j_gene: TRBJ2-5; abundance: -; v_gene: TRBV12-3/TRBV12-4; CDR3aa: CASSFPGETQYF; CDR3nt: TGTGCCAGCAGTTTTCCAGGGGAGACCCAGTACTTC
d_gene: TRBD1; j_gene: TRBJ2-7; abundance: -; v_gene: TRBV2; CDR3aa: CATSDRASYEQYF; CDR3nt: TGTGCCACTTCGGACAGGGCCTCCTACGAGCAGTACTTC
d_gene: -; j_gene: TRBJ1-1; abundance: few; v_gene: TRBV12-3/TRBV12-4; CDR3aa: CANSSPNTTEAFF; CDR3nt: TGTGCTAATAGTAGTCCCAACACCACTGAAGCTTTCTTT
d_gene: -; j_gene: TRBJ2-3; abundance: -; v_gene: TRBV20-1; CDR3aa: CSASRFSTDTQYF; CDR3nt: TGCAGTGCTAGCAGATTTTCCACAGATACGCAGTATTTT
d_gene: TRBD1; j_gene: TRBJ2-7; abundance: -; v_gene: TRBV7-2; CDR3aa: CASSLRDRGPYEQYF; CDR3nt: TGTGCCAGCAGCCTCCGGGACAGGGGGCCCTACGAGCAGTACTTC
d_gene: -; j_gene: TRBJ2-5; abundance: -; v_gene: TRBV5-6; CDR3aa: CASSPVSGETQYF; CDR3nt: TGTGCCAGCAGCCCTGTTAGTGGAGAGACCCAGTACTTC
d_gene: -; j_gene: TRBJ1-2; abundance: many; v_gene: TRBV5-1; CDR3aa: CASSLASEYGYTF; CDR3nt: TGCGCCAGCAGCTTGGCGTCAGAATATGGCTACACCTTC
d_gene: TRBD2; j_gene: TRBJ2-1; abundance: once; v_gene: TRBV25-1; CDR3aa: CDSSLTGLAENYEQFF; CDR3nt: TGTGACAGCAGTCTGACTGGACTAGCGGAGAACTACGAGCAGTTCTTC
d_gene: TRBD1; j_gene: TRBJ2-1; abundance: few; v_gene: TRBV7-7; CDR3aa: CASSLRTGSAEQFF; CDR3nt: TGTGCTAGCAGCTTACGGACAGGGTCTGCTGAGCAGTTCTTC
d_gene: TRBD2; j_gene: TRBJ2-3; abundance: few; v_gene: TRBV2; CDR3aa: CASSERAGGGTDTQYF; CDR3nt: TGTGCCAGCAGTGAAAGGGCGGGAGGCGGGACAGATACGCAGTATTTT
d_gene: -; j_gene: TRBJ1-2; abundance: many; v_gene: TRBV9; CDR3aa: CASSDPRDGYTF; CDR3nt: TGTGCCAGCAGCGATCCGCGGGATGGCTACACCTTC
d_gene: -; j_gene: TRBJ2-3; abundance: -; v_gene: TRBV25-1; CDR3aa: CASSEFGADTQYF; CDR3nt: TGTGCCAGCAGTGAATTTGGTGCAGATACGCAGTATTTT
d_gene: -; j_gene: TRBJ2-2; abundance: few; v_gene: TRBV13; CDR3aa: CASSLGSQRPGELFF; CDR3nt: TGTGCCAGCAGCTTAGGCTCCCAAAGGCCCGGGGAGCTGTTTTTT
d_gene: -; j_gene: TRBJ2-3; abundance: few; v_gene: TRBV20-1; CDR3aa: CSASDSGSTDTQYF; CDR3nt: TGCAGTGCTTCAGACAGCGGGAGCACAGATACGCAGTATTTT
d_gene: -; j_gene: TRBJ1-1; abundance: many; v_gene: TRBV15; CDR3aa: CATSSGGGIEVEAFF; CDR3nt: TGTGCCACCAGCAGCGGGGGAGGGATAGAGGTTGAAGCTTTCTTT
d_gene: -; j_gene: TRBJ2-1; abundance: -; v_gene: TRBV7-3; CDR3aa: CASSQGWRDEQFF; CDR3nt: TGTGCCAGCAGCCAGGGGTGGAGGGATGAGCAGTTCTTC
d_gene: -; j_gene: TRBJ2-3; abundance: once; v_gene: TRBV7-2; CDR3aa: CASSLASATQYF; CDR3nt: TGTGCCAGCAGCTTAGCGTCCGCTACGCAGTATTTT
d_gene: -; j_gene: TRBJ2-3; abundance: few; v_gene: TRBV20-1; CDR3aa: CSALQGGGTDTQYF; CDR3nt: TGCAGTGCTCTACAGGGAGGTGGCACAGATACGCAGTATTTT
d_gene: TRBD1; j_gene: TRBJ1-5; abundance: -; v_gene: TRBV15; CDR3aa: CATSPMGQHYSNQPQHF; CDR3nt: TGTGCCACCAGCCCTATGGGACAGCACTATAGCAATCAGCCCCAGCATTTT
d_gene: TRBD1; j_gene: TRBJ2-7; abundance: -; v_gene: TRBV4-1; CDR3aa: CASSPVRDRAYEQYF; CDR3nt: TGCGCCAGCAGCCCGGTCCGGGACAGGGCGTACGAGCAGTACTTC
d_gene: -; j_gene: TRBJ2-7; abundance: -; v_gene: TRBV11-2; CDR3aa: CAWRQGGRGQTYEQYF; CDR3nt: TGTGCCTGGAGACAAGGAGGGAGGGGACAAACCTACGAGCAGTACTTC
d_gene: -; j_gene: TRBJ1-6; abundance: many; v_gene: TRBV7-9; CDR3aa: CASSLVKGFNSPLHF; CDR3nt: TGTGCCAGCAGCTTAGTCAAGGGTTTTAATTCACCCCTCCACTTT
d_gene: -; j_gene: TRBJ1-2; abundance: many; v_gene: TRBV13; CDR3aa: CASSTGQRTYGYTF; CDR3nt: TGTGCCAGCAGCACCGGACAGCGGACGTATGGCTACACCTTC
d_gene: TRBD1; j_gene: TRBJ1-6; abundance: few; v_gene: TRBV15; CDR3aa: CATSRAGQLNSPLHF; CDR3nt: TGTGCCACCAGCAGAGCGGGACAGTTGAATTCACCCCTCCACTTT
d_gene: -; j_gene: TRBJ1-1; abundance: many; v_gene: TRBV7-9; CDR3aa: CASRTEHSTEAFF; CDR3nt: TGTGCCAGCAGGACTGAACACTCCACTGAAGCTTTCTTT
d_gene: TRBD1; j_gene: TRBJ1-2; abundance: many; v_gene: TRBV2; CDR3aa: CASSEAGQGAGGYTF; CDR3nt: TGTGCCAGCAGTGAAGCGGGGCAGGGGGCCGGTGGCTACACCTTC
d_gene: TRBD1; j_gene: TRBJ1-2; abundance: -; v_gene: TRBV29-1; CDR3aa: CSLDRGKSGYTF; CDR3nt: TGCAGTCTAGACAGGGGAAAGTCTGGCTACACCTTC
d_gene: -; j_gene: TRBJ2-1; abundance: once; v_gene: TRBV5-6; CDR3aa: CASSLGGVLSSYNEQFF; CDR3nt: TGTGCCAGCAGCTTGGGAGGTGTGTTGAGCTCCTACAATGAGCAGTTCTTC
d_gene: -; j_gene: TRBJ1-1; abundance: many; v_gene: TRBV20-1; CDR3aa: CSARVALVDTEAFF; CDR3nt: TGCAGTGCTAGAGTCGCTCTGGTGGACACTGAAGCTTTCTTT
d_gene: -; j_gene: TRBJ2-3; abundance: many; v_gene: TRBV7-2; CDR3aa: CASSLPGTDTQYF; CDR3nt: TGTGCCAGCAGCTTACCAGGCACAGATACGCAGTATTTT
d_gene: -; j_gene: TRBJ2-5; abundance: few; v_gene: TRBV19; CDR3aa: CASSPRRTAQETQYF; CDR3nt: TGTGCCAGTAGTCCACGCAGGACAGCCCAAGAGACCCAGTACTTC
d_gene: TRBD1; j_gene: TRBJ1-4; abundance: -; v_gene: TRBV29-1; CDR3aa: CSVGGTEGTNEKLFF; CDR3nt: TGCAGCGTTGGAGGGACAGAGGGAACTAATGAAAAACTGTTTTTT
d_gene: TRBD1; j_gene: TRBJ2-1; abundance: -; v_gene: TRBV11-2; CDR3aa: CASSLEAGGYNEQFF; CDR3nt: TGTGCCAGCAGCTTAGAAGCAGGGGGTTACAATGAGCAGTTCTTC
d_gene: TRBD2; j_gene: TRBJ2-1; abundance: -; v_gene: TRBV7-2; CDR3aa: CASSFGLAGTRTYNEQFF; CDR3nt: TGTGCCAGCAGCTTCGGGCTAGCGGGAACTCGAACCTACAATGAGCAGTTCTTC
d_gene: -; j_gene: TRBJ1-2; abundance: few; v_gene: TRBV7-2; CDR3aa: CASGPPSNYGYTF; CDR3nt: TGTGCCAGCGGGCCCCCCTCTAACTATGGCTACACCTTC
d_gene: -; j_gene: TRBJ2-7; abundance: many; v_gene: TRBV7-2; CDR3aa: CASSLANSYNYEQYF; CDR3nt: TGTGCCAGCAGCTTAGCGAACTCATATAACTACGAGCAGTACTTC
d_gene: -; j_gene: TRBJ2-7; abundance: many; v_gene: TRBV20-1; CDR3aa: CSARVYRPQGEQYF; CDR3nt: TGCAGTGCTAGAGTCTACAGGCCCCAAGGCGAGCAGTACTTC
d_gene: -; j_gene: TRBJ1-6; abundance: -; v_gene: TRBV6-5; CDR3aa: CASSYSGPFSPLHF; CDR3nt: TGTGCCAGCAGTTACTCGGGACCCTTTTCACCCCTCCACTTT